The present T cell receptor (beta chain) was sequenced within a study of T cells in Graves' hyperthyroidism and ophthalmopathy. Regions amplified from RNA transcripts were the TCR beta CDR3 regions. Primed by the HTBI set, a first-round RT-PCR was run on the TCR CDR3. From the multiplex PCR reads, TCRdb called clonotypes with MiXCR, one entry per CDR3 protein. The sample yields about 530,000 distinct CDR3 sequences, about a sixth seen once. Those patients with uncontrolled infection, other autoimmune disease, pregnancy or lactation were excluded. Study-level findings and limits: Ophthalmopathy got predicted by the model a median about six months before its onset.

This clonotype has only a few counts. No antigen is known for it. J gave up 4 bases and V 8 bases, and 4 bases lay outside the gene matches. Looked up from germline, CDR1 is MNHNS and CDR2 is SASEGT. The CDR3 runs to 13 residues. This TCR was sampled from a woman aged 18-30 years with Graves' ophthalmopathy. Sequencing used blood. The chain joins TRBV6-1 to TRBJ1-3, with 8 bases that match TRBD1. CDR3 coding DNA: TGTGCCAGCTGGGACAGGCCCGGAAACACCATATATTTT. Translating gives CASWDRPGNTIYF.